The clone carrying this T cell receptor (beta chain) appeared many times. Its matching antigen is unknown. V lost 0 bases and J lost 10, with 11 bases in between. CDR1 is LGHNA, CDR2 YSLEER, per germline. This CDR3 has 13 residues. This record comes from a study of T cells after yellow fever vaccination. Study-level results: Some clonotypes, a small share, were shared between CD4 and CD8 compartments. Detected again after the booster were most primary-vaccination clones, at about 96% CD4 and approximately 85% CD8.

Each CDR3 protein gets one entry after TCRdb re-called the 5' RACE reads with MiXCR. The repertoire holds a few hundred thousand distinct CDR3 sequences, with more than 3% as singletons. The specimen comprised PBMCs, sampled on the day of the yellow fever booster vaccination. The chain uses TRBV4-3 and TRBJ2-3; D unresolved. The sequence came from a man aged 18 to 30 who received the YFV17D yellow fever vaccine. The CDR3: CASSQDHGPAQYF. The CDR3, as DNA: TGCGCCAGCAGCCAAGATCACGGCCCTGCGCAGTATTTT.